This entry concerns a single T cell receptor beta chain. The CDR3 contains 13 residues. V shed 7 bases and J shed 2 bases, with 10 bases lying between them. These data are taken from a study of T cells in Graves' hyperthyroidism and ophthalmopathy. The CDR3 regions of TCR beta were amplified from RNA transcripts. HTBI primers were the set used in a first-round RT-PCR of the TCR CDR3. TCRdb analysed the multiplex PCR reads with MiXCR anew, one entry per CDR3 protein. The sample lists almost 500,000 distinct CDR3 sequences, less than 25% seen once, with under 55% in the top ten. This receptor was identified in a woman in her seventies with Graves' ophthalmopathy. V is TRBV12-3 or TRBV12-4 and J is TRBJ2-3; D remains ambiguous. Sequenced input: blood. The CDR3 loop is CASTTRFTDTQYF. The CDR3 region has the DNA TGTGCCAGCACCACACGGTTCACAGATACGCAGTATTTT.